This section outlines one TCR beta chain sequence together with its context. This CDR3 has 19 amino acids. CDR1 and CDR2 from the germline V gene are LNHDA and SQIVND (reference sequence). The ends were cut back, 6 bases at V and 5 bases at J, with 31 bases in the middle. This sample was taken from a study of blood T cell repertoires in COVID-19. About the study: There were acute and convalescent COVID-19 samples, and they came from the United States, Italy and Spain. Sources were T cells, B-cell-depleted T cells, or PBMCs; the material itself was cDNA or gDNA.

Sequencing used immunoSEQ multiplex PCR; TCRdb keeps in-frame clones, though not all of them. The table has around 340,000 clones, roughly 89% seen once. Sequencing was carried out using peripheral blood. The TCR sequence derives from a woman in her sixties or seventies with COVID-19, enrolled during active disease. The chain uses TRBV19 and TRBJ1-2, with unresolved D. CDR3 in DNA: TGTGCCAGTAGCCTCACGAGAGCCCTTCTATCAACCCGAAATTATGGCTACACCTTC. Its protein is CASSLTRALLSTRNYGYTF.